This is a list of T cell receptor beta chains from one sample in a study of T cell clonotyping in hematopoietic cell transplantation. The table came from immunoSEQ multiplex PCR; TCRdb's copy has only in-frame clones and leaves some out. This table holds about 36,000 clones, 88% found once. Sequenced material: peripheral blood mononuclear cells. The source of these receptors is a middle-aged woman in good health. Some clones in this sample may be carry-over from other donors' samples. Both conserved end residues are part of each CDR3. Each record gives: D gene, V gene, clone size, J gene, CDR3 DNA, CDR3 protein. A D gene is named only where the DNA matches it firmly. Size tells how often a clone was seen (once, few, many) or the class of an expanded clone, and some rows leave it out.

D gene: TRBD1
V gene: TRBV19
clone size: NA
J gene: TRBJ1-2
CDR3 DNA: TGTGCCAGTAGCGTTACAGGGGCTGACTATGGCTACACCTTC
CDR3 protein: CASSVTGADYGYTF

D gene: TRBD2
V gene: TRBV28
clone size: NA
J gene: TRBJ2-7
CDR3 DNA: TGTGCCAGCAGTTTGAACAAAGGACTAGTTTCCTACGAGCAGTACTTC
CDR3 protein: CASSLNKGLVSYEQYF

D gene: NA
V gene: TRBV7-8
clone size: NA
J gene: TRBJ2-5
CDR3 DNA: TGTGCCAGCAGCTTAGCGCGGGGAGGCACCCAGTACTTC
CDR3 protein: CASSLARGGTQYF

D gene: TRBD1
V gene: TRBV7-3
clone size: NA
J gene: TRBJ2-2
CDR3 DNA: TGTGCCAGCAGCTTAAACAGGGGGGAGGACACCGGGGAGCTGTTTTTT
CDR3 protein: CASSLNRGEDTGELFF

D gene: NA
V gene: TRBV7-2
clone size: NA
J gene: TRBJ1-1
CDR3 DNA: TGTGCCAGCAGTTCTCAAGGGGGTCTAAACACTGAAGCTTTCTTT
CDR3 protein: CASSSQGGLNTEAFF

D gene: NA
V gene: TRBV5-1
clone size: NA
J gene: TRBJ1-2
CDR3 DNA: TGCGCCAGCAGCCTGGGACTATATGGCTACACCTTC
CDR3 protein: CASSLGLYGYTF

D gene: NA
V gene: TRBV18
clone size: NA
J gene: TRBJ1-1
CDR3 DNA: TGTGCCAGCTCACCCAACAGGGTAACTGAAGCTTTCTTT
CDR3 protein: CASSPNRVTEAFF

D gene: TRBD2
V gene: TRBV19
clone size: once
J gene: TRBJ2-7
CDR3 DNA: TGTGCCAGTAGTATAGTACTAGCGGGAGGAATCTCCTACGAGCAGTACTTC
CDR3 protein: CASSIVLAGGISYEQYF

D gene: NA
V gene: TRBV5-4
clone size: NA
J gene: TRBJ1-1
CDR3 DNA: TGTGCCAGCAGCGGCCGGGACACCTTAGTTGAAGCTTTCTTT
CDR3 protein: CASSGRDTLVEAFF

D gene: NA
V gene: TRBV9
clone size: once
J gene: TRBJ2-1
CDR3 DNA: TGTGCCAGCGCTTATGGTACTACCCTGAACAATGAGCAGTTCTTC
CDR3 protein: CASAYGTTLNNEQFF

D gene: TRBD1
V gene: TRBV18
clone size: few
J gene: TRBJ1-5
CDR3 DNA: TGTGCCAGCTCACGAGGACAGGTGGGCAATCAGCCCCAGCATTTT
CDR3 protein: CASSRGQVGNQPQHF

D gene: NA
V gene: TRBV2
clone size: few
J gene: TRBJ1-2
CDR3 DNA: TGTGCCAGCAGTGAACAGCTACAGCGGGTGTGGGGTGGCTACACCTTC
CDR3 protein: CASSEQLQRVWGGYTF

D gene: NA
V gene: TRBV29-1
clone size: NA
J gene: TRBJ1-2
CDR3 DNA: TGCAGCGTCGTGGGAGGAGATGGCTACACCTTC
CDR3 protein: CSVVGGDGYTF

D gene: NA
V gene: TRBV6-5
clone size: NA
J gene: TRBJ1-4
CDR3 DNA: TGTGCCAGCAGACAAGGCAGGGGACCTAATGAAAAACTGTTTTTT
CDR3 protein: CASRQGRGPNEKLFF

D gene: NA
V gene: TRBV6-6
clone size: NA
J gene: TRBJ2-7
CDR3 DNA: TGTGCCAGCAGTTCACCCGTAAGATATTACGAGCAGTACTTC
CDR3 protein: CASSSPVRYYEQYF

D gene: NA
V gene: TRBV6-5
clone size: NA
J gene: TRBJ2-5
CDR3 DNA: TGTGCCAGCAGCCCTACAGGGCAGGAGACCCAGTACTTC
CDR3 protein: CASSPTGQETQYF

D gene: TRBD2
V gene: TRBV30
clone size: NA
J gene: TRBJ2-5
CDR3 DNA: TGTGCCTGGAGTCGAGGACTAGCGGGAGCCGGAGAGACCCAGTACTTC
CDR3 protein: CAWSRGLAGAGETQYF

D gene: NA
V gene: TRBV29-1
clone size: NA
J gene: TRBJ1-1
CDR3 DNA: TGCAGCGTGGGCGGGTGGGGGCGTCGCAGGGCTTTCTTT
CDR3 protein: CSVGGWGRRRAFF

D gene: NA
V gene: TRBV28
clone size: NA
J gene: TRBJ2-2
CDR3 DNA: TGTGCCAGCAGGTCCCTGAACACCGGGGAGCTGTTTTTT
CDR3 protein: CASRSLNTGELFF

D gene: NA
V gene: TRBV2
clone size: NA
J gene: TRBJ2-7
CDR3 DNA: TGTGCCAGTAAACCAGACAACGAGCAGTACTTC
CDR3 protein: CASKPDNEQYF

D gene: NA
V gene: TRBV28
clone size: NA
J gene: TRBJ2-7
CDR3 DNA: TGTGCCAGCAGTAAGGGGCTACTCTGGGACGAGCAGTACTTC
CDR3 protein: CASSKGLLWDEQYF

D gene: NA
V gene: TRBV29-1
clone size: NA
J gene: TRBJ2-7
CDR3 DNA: TGCAGCGTTGTTGAGGGGGGGGAAGGCGAGCAGTACTTC
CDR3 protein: CSVVEGGEGEQYF

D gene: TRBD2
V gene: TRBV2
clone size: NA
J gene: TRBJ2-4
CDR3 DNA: TGTGCCAGCAGTCCAAGACTAGCGCAAGCCAAAAACATTCAGTACTTC
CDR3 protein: CASSPRLAQAKNIQYF

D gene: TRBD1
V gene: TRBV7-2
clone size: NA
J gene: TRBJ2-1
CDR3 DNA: TGTGCCAGCAGCTTTCGGACAGGGCAAATCTCCTACAATGAGCAGTTCTTC
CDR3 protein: CASSFRTGQISYNEQFF

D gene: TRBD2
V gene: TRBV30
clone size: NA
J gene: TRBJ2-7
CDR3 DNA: TGTGCCTGGCGCCTAGCGGGAGAGGGGTACGAGCAGTACTTC
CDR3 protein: CAWRLAGEGYEQYF

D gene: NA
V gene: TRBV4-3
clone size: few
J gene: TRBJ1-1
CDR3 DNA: TGCGCCAGCAGCCAAGGACAGGAAAAGGCTGAAGCTTTCTTT
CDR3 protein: CASSQGQEKAEAFF

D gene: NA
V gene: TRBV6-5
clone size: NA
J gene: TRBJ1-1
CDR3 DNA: TGTGCCAGCAGTTTGAGGCAGAACACTGAAGCTTTCTTT
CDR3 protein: CASSLRQNTEAFF